Sequencing of this T cell receptor beta chain was carried out in a study of molecular identifiers for immune sequencing clone quantification. Background on the study: In replicates, RNA taken from 20,000 or 100,000 naive CD8 cells was divided five ways, and four portions underwent sequencing.

Preparation methods for the bulk TCR libraries were those previously described, with listed TCR primers. TCRdb reanalysed the PCR reads using MiXCR and keeps one entry per CDR3 protein. The sample includes hundreds of thousands of distinct CDR3 sequences, 15% to 20% of them seen just once. This clonotype was found many times. Sequenced material: naive CD8+ T cells from blood, with Jurkat cell RNA spiked in. The subset: FACS-sorted CD8+CD4-CCR7+CD45RA+ naive T cells. The TCR sequence derives from a human donor in good health. Some libraries in this study had Jurkat cell RNA spiked in.

CDR3 amino acids: CATSRDPGDTGELFF. The CDR3, as DNA: TGTGCCACCAGCAGAGACCCTGGAGACACCGGGGAGCTGTTTTTT. V usage is TRBV15 and J usage is TRBJ2-2; D is ambiguous. Looked up from germline, CDR1 is LNHNV and CDR2 is YYDKDF (reference sequence). The germline V and J ends were trimmed by 0 bases and 3 bases, with 8 bases remaining between them. This CDR3 region has 15 residues.